This T cell receptor (beta chain) was sequenced for a study of T cell clonality in common variable immunodeficiency. Equal genomic DNA amounts from CVID and control samples were sequenced. Measured with immunoSEQ multiplex PCR; TCRdb has only the in-frame clones, and not every one. The sample is made up of more than 35,000 clones, none counted only once. Both groups were predominantly of Caucasian heritage. There are 13 residues in the CDR3. From germline, CDR1 is GTSNPN and CDR2 SVGIG (reference sequence). Trimming shortened V by 5 bases and J by 1 base, and 11 bases separated the two germline ends. This clone was seen many times. Its cognate antigen is unknown. The read terminates 3 residues ahead of where the CDR3 ends, so the germline J gene completes it. Study-wide findings and caveats: CVID subjects had higher TCRbeta clonality than healthy controls, most marked in about a third. Shared TCRbeta clones were fewer between CVID subjects than controls.

The sequence derives from a person between 18 and 69 years old in good health. What was sequenced was peripheral blood mononuclear cells. The gene calls are TRBV30 and TRBJ1-1, with a possible D match to TRBD1 (5 bases). The CDR3: CAWAGRQNTEAFF. The covered CDR3 bases are TGTGCCTGGGCAGGGCGGCAGAACACTGAA. Using reference TRBV30 and TRBJ1-1 for the parts outside the CDR3, the full variable domain is SQTIHQWPATLVQPVGSPLSLECTVEGTSNPNLYWYRQAAGRGLQLLFYSVGIGQISSEVPQNLSASRPQDRQFILSSKKLLLSDSGFYLCAWAGRQNTEAFFGQGTRLTVV.